This TCR beta chain was obtained from a study of vaccination effects on CD4 cells after COVID-19. Sequenced by immunoSEQ multiplex PCR; TCRdb stores in-frame clones only, minus some. Counted here are about 23,000 clones, approximately 64% occurring once; the ten biggest clones make up 11%. Of note for this clone: Its antigen is not known.

Prior to sequencing, the ViraFEST assay stimulated PBMC with viral peptide pools, which expanded the antigen-specific CD4+ T cells. Cultured cells yielded isolated CD4+ T cells after around 9 days. Prior SARS-CoV-2 infection was absent in the vaccine recipients, as shown by negative nucleocapsid antibodies. A density of roughly 2 million PBMC per well was used; these cells were cultured with roughly 10 IU/ml IL-2 and roughly 9.2 ug/ml peptides. Half the medium was swapped for IL-2 medium on days 3 and 7. Overall study results and limits: Healthy vaccinees' vaccine-induced clones included only 1 of 255 cross-reacting with common cold coronaviruses. Late post-vaccination samples showed marked contraction of infection- and vaccine-induced clones.

The CDR3 is 15 amino acids. CDR1 MGHRA and CDR2 YSYEKL come from the germline V gene. The V segment lost 4 bases and the J segment 2 bases; nucleotides outside the gene matches: 4. The chain uses TRBV4-1 and TRBJ2-1; 8 nucleotides agree with TRBD2. This TCR was recovered from a human donor who received a COVID-19 vaccine. The sample in question was CD4+ T cells from PBMCs cultured with HCoV-NL63 spike peptides, obtained before COVID-19 vaccination. CDR3 protein: CASSPTSATYNEQFF. The CDR3 coding sequence is TGCGCCAGCAGCCCGACTAGCGCAACCTACAATGAGCAGTTCTTC.